One TCR beta chain is described in this entry. Its specificity is not known. The sample comes from a study of vaccination and CD4 T cells after COVID-19. Study details: After nasal swab PCR-confirmed SARS-CoV-2, fewer than ten convalescents had mild disease and one severe. In the convalescent cohort, there were six males and four females, two of them Hispanic. Stimulation of the cells used overlapping spike peptide pools from SARS-CoV-2 and from the common cold coronaviruses HCoV-NL63, HCoV-OC43 and HCoV-229E. General study points: SARS-CoV-2-reactive clonotype medians increased from around 20 to 38, not significantly.

With the Oncomine TCR Beta short-read assay, DNA from cultured CD4+ T cells was sequenced. From the PCR reads, TCRdb called clonotypes with MiXCR, one entry per CDR3 protein. The sample has roughly 16,000 distinct CDR3 sequences, 45% to 65% seen once; the top ten hold roughly 30%. Germline loops: CDR1 MNHEY, CDR2 SVGAGI. Trimming took 0 bases from V and 5 from J, leaving 13 bases between them. The CDR3 is 15 amino acids. Treatment denoted: roughly 11-day PBMC culture with coronavirus spike peptide pools or control peptides (ViraFEST assay). Specimen: cultured CD4+ T cells from blood, collected after SARS-CoV-2 vaccination. The chain is built from TRBV6-5 and TRBJ2-5, with a possible D match to TRBD2 (7 bases). The sequence derives from a human donor with COVID-19. CDR3 coding DNA: TGTGCCAGCAGTTACTCGGGGGGGGCCGGGGAGACCCAGTACTTC. Residues: CASSYSGGAGETQYF.